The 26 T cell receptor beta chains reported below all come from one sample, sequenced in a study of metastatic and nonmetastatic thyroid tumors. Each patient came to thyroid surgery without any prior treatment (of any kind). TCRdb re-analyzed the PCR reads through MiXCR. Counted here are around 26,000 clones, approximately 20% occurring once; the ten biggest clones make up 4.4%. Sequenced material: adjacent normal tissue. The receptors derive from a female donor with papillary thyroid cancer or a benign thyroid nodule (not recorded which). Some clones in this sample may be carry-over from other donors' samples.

For the CDR3, the DNA is TGTGCCAGCAGCCCCCACTGGGCGGATCACTATGGCTACACCTTC. Translated, it gives CASSPHWADHYGYTF. The V gene is TRBV7-9, the J gene TRBJ1-2; D remains unclear. CDR1 SEHNR and CDR2 FQNEAQ come from the germline V gene (reference sequence). The CDR3 totals 15 residues. Trimming pared 5 bases from V and 3 bases from J, leaving 16 bases between.

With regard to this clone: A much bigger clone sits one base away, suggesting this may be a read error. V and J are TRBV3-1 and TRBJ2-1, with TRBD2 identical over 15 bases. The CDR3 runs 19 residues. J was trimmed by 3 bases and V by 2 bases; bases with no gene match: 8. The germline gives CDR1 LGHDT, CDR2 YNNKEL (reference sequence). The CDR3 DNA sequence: TGTGCCAGCAGCCAACGCCCTGGACTAGCGGGAGGGAACTACAATGAGCAGTTCTTC. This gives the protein CASSQRPGLAGGNYNEQFF.

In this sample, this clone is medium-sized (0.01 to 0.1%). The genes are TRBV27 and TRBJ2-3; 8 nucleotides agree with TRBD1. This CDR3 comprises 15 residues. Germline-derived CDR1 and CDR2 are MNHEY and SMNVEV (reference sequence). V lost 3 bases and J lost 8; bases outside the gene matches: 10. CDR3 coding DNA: TGTGCCAGCAGTTTGGTAACAGGGGGTTCGAGTACGCAGTATTTT. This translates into CASSLVTGGSSTQYF.

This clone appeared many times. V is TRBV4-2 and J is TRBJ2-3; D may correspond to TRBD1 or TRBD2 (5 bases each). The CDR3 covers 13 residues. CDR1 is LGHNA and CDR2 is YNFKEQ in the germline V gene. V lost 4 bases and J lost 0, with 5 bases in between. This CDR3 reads CASSRDSTDTQYF. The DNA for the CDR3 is TGTGCCAGCAGCCGGGACAGCACAGATACGCAGTATTTT.

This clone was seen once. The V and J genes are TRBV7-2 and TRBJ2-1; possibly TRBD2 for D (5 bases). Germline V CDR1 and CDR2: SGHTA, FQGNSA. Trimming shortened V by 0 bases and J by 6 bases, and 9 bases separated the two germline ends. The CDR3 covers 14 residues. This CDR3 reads CASSLAGVANEQFF. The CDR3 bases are TGTGCCAGCAGCTTAGCGGGAGTAGCCAATGAGCAGTTCTTC.

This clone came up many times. This CDR3 reads CASSQPTSGTYNEQFF. CDR3 DNA sequence: TGCGCCAGCAGCCAACCGACTAGCGGGACTTACAATGAGCAGTTCTTC. The V and J genes are TRBV4-1 and TRBJ2-1; 11 bases map to TRBD2. The germline gives CDR1 MGHRA, CDR2 YSYEKL. Trimming cost V 2 bases and J 4 bases; bases outside gene matches: 4. The CDR3 covers 16 residues.

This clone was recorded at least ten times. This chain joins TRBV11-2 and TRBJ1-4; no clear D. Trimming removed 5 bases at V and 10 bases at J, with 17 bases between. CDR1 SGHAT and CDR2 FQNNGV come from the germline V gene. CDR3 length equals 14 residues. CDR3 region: CASSPQAREGKLFF. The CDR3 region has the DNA TGTGCCAGCAGCCCCCAGGCGCGAGAGGGAAAACTGTTTTTT.

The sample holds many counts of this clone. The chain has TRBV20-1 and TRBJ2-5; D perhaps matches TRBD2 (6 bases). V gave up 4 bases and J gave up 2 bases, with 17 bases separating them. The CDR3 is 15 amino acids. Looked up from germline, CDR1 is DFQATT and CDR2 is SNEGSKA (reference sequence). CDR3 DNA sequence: TGCAGTGCTATGAATCCGGGCGGAGGGCAAGAGACCCAGTACTTC. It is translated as CSAMNPGGGQETQYF.

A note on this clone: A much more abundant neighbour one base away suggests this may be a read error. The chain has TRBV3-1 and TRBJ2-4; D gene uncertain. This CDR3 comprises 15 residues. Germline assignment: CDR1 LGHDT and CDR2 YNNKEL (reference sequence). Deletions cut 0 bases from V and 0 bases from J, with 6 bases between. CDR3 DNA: TGTGCCAGCAGCCAAGATTCTCTAGCCAAAAACATTCAGTACTTC. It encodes CASSQDSLAKNIQYF.

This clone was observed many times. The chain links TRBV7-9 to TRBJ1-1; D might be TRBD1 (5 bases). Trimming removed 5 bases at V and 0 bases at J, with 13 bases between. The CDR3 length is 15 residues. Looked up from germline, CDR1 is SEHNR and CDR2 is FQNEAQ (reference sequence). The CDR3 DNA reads TGTGCCAGCAGCGGGACTCGGAGCATGAACACTGAAGCTTTCTTT. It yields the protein CASSGTRSMNTEAFF.

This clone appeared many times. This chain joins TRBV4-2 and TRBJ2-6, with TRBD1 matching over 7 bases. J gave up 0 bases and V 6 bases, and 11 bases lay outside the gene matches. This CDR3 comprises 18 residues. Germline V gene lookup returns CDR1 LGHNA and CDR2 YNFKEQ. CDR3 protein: CASSYFRDSRSGANVLTF. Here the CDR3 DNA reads TGTGCCAGCAGTTATTTCCGGGACAGCCGCTCTGGGGCCAACGTCCTGACTTTC.

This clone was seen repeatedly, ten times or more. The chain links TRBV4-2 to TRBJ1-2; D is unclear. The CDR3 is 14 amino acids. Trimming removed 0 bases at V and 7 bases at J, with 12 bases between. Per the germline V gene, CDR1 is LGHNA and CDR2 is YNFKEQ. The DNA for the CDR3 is TGTGCCAGCAGCCAAGATGAGGGTGCCATTGGCTACACCTTC. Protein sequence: CASSQDEGAIGYTF.

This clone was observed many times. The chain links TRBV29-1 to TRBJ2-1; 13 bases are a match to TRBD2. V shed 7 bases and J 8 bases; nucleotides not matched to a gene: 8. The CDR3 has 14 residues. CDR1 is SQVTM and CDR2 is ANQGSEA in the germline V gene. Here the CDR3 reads CSERTSGSMDEQFF. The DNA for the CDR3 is TGCAGCGAGCGGACTAGCGGGAGTATGGATGAGCAGTTCTTC.

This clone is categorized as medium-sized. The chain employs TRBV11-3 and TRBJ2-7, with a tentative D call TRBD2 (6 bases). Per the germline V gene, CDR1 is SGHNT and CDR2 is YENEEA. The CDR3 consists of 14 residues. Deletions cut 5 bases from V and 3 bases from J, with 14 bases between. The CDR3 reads CASSPWEDFYEQYF. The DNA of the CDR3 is TGTGCCAGCAGCCCGTGGGAGGATTTCTACGAGCAGTACTTC.

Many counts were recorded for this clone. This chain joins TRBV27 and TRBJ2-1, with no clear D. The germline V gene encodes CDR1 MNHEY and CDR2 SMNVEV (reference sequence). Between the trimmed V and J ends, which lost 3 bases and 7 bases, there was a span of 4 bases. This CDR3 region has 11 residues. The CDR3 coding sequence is TGTGCCAGCAGTTTCGGAAATGAGCAGTTCTTC. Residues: CASSFGNEQFF.

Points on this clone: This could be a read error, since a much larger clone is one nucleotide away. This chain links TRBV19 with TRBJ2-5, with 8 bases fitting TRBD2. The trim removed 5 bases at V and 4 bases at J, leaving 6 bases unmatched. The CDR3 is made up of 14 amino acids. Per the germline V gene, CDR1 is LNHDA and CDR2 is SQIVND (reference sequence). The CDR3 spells CASSCREGRETQYF. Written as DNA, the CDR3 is TGTGCCAGTAGTTGCCGGGAGGGCCGAGAGACCCAGTACTTC.

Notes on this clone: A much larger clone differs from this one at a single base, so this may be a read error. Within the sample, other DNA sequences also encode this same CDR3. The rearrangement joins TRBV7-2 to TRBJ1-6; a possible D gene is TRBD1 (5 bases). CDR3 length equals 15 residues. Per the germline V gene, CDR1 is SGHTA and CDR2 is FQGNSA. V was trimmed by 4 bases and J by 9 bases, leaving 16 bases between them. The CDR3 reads CASSSLKGQGSPLHF. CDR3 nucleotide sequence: TGTGCCAGCAGCTCTCTAAAGGGGCAGGGTTCACCCCTCCACTTT.

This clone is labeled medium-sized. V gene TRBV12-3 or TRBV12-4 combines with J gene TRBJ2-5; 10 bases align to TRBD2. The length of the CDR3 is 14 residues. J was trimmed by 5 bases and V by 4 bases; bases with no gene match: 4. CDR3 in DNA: TGTGCCAGCAGTTCAGCGGGAGGGGGCGAGACCCAGTACTTC. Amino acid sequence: CASSSAGGGETQYF.

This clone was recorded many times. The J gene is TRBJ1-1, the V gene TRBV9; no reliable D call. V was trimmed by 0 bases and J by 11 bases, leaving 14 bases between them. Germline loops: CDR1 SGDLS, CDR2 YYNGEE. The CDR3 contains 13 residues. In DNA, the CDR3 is TGTGCCAGCAGCGTAGAGGGAGGGTCTTCGGCTTTCTTT. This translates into CASSVEGGSSAFF.

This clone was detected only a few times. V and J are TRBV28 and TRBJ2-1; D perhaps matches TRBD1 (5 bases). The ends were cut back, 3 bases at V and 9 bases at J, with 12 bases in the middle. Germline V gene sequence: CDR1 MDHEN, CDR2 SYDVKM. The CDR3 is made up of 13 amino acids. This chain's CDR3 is CASSFQGLLEQFF. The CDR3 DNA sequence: TGTGCCAGCAGTTTTCAGGGTCTGCTTGAGCAGTTCTTC.

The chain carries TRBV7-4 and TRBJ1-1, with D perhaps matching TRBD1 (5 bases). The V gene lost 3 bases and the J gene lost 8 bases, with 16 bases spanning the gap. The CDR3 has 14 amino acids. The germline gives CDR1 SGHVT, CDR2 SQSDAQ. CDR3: CASSLGTAHREAFF. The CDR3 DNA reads TGTGCCAGCAGCTTGGGGACCGCACACAGGGAAGCTTTCTTT.

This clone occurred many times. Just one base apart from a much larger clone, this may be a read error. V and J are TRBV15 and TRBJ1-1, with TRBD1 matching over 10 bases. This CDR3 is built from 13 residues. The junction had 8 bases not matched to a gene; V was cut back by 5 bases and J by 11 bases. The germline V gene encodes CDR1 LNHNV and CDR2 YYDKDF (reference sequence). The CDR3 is CATSPRDRGPAFF. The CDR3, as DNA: TGTGCCACCAGCCCCCGGGACAGGGGCCCGGCTTTCTTT.

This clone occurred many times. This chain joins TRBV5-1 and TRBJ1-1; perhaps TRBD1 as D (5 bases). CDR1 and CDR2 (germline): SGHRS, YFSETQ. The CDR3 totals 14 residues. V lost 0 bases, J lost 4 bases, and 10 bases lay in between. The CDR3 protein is CASSLAGGGTEAFF. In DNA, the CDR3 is TGCGCCAGCAGCTTGGCTGGGGGAGGCACTGAAGCTTTCTTT.

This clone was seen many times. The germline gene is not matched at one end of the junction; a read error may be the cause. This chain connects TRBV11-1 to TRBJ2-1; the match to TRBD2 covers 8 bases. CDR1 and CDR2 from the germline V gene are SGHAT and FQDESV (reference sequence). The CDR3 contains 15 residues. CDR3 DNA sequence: TGTGCCAGCAACTTAGCGGGAAGACAGACCAATGAGCAGTTCTTC. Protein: CASNLAGRQTNEQFF.

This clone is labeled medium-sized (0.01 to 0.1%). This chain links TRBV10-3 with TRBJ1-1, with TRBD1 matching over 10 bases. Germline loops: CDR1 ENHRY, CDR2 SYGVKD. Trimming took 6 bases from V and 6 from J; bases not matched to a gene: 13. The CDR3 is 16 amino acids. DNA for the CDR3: TGTGCCATCAGATCAGAGACAGGGGGCGCGGGTGCTGAAGCTTTCTTT. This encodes CAIRSETGGAGAEAFF.

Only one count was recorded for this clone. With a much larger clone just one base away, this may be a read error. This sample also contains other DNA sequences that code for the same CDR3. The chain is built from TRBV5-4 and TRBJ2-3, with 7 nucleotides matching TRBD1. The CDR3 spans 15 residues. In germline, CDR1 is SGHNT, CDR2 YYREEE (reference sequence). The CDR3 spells CASSLDRGYTDTQYF. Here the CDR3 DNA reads TGTGCCAGCAGCTTGGACAGGGGATACACAGATACACAGTATTTT.